The text below deals with one T cell receptor beta chain. The target antigen is unknown. This record comes from a study of T cell responses to AZD1222 COVID-19 vaccine. Study outcomes and limitations: In all cases, repertoires were sampled only after the peak T cell response. Spike was spanned by vaccine-associated CD4 TCRs, with dominance at 160-218 and 743-854. Rises in breadth and depth of Spike-specific TCRs came after two AZD1222 doses. The donors showed a predominance of white British ancestry and of females, with possible underestimation of clonal diversity.

The V segment lost 6 bases and the J segment 5 bases; nucleotides outside the gene matches: 1. The CDR3 loop spans 13 amino acids. Profiling relied on immunoSEQ multiplex PCR, and the TCRdb table lists in-frame clones only, not all of them. The sample contains around 100,000 clones, approximately 90% of which appear only once. This specimen was peripheral blood, taken on day 0 of AZD1222 vaccination. The rearrangement links TRBV12-3 or TRBV12-4 to TRBJ1-6; 7 bases are a match to TRBD1. This TCR came from an adult in good health. CDR3 DNA sequence: TGTGCCAGCAGGGGACAGAATAATTCACCCCTCCACTTT. Protein sequence: CASRGQNNSPLHF.